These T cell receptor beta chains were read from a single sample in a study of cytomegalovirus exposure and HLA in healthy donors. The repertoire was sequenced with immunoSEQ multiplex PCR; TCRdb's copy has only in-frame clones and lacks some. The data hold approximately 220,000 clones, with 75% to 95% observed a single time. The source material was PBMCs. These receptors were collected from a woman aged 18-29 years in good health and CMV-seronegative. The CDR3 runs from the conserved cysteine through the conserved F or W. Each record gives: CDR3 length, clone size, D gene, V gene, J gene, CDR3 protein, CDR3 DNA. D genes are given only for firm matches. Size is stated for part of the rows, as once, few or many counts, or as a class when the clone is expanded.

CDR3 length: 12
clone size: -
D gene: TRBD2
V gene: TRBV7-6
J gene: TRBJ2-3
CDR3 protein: CASSLWGTSPYF
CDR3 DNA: TGTGCCAGCAGCTTATGGGGGACTAGTCCTTATTTT

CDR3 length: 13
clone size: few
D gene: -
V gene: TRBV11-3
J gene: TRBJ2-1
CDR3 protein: CASSKSSYNEQFF
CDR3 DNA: TGTGCCAGCAGTAAGAGCTCCTACAATGAGCAGTTCTTC

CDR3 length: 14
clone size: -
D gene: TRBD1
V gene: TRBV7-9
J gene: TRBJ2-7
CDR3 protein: CASSPPGQSYEQYF
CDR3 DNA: TGTGCCAGCAGCCCCCCGGGACAGTCCTACGAGCAGTACTTC

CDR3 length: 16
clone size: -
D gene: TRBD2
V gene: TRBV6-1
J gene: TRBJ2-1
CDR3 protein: CASSEGIAGEGGEQFF
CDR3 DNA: TGTGCCAGCAGTGAAGGGATAGCGGGAGAAGGGGGTGAGCAGTTCTTC

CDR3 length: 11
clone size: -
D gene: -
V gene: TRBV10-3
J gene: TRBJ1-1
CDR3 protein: CAYGGWGPAFF
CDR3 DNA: TGTGCATATGGAGGCTGGGGGCCAGCTTTCTTT

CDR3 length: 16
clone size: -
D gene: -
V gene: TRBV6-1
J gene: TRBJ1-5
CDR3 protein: CASSEVRGQFNQPQHF
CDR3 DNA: TGTGCCAGCAGTGAAGTAAGAGGACAGTTCAATCAGCCCCAGCATTTT

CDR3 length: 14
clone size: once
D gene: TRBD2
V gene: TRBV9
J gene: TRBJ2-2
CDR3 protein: CASSGLAGAGELFF
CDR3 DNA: TGTGCCAGCAGCGGACTAGCGGGAGCCGGGGAGCTGTTTTTT

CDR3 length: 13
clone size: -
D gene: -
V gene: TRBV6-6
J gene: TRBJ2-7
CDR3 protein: CASRGGQNYEQYF
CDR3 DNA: TGTGCCAGCAGGGGGGGGCAGAACTACGAGCAGTACTTC

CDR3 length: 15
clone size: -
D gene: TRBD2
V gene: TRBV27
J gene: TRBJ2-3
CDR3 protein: CASSFLAGGTDTQYF
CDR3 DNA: TGTGCCAGCAGTTTTTTAGCGGGAGGCACAGATACGCAGTATTTT

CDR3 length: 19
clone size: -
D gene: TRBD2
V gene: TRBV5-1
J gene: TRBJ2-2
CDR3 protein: CASSSSGTTARRNTGELFF
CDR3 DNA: TGCGCCAGCAGCTCCTCCGGGACTACCGCCCGGCGGAACACCGGGGAGCTGTTTTTT

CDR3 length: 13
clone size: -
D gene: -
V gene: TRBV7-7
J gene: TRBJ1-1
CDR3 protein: CASSLGPDTEAFF
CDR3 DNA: TGTGCTAGCAGCTTAGGTCCCGACACTGAAGCTTTCTTT

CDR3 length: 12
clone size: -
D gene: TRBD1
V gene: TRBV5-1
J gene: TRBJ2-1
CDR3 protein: CASRKGAGEQFF
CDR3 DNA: TGCGCCAGCCGGAAGGGGGCAGGTGAGCAGTTCTTC

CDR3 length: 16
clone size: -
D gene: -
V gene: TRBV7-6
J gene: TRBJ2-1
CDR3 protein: CASSLLWGVETVEQFF
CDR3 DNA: TGTGCCAGCAGCTTACTCTGGGGGGTCGAAACAGTCGAGCAGTTCTTC

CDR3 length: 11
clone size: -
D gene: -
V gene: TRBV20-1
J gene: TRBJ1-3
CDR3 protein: CSARRGNTIYF
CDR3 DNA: TGCAGTGCTAGGCGGGGAAACACCATATATTTT

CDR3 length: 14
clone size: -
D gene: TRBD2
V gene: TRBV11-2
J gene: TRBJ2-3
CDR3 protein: CASSFGGGTDTQYF
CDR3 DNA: TGTGCCAGCAGCTTTGGGGGGGGCACAGATACGCAGTATTTT

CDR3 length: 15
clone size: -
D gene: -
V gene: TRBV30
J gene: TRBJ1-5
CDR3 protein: CAWSVRGGGNQPQHF
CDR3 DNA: TGTGCCTGGAGTGTGCGCGGGGGAGGCAATCAGCCCCAGCATTTT

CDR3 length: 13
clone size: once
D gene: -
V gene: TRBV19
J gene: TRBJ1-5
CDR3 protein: CASTTGVDQPQHF
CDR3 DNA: TGTGCCAGTACTACCGGGGTAGATCAGCCCCAGCATTTT

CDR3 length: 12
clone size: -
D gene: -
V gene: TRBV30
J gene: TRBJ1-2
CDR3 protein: CAWSAGGHGYTF
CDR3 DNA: TGTGCCTGGAGTGCCGGAGGGCATGGCTACACCTTC

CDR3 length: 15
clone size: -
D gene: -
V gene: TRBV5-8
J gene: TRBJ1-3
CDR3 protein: CASSPGRRDGNTIYF
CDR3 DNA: TGTGCCAGCAGCCCTGGAAGGAGGGATGGAAACACCATATATTTT

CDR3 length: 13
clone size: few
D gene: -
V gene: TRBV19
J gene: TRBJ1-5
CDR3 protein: CASSLQNNQPQHF
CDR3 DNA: TGTGCCAGTAGTTTGCAGAACAATCAGCCCCAGCATTTT

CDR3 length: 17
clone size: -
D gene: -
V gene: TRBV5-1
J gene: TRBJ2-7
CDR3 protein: CASSLARRGLGIDEQYF
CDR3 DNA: TGCGCCAGCAGCTTGGCCAGACGAGGGTTGGGAATCGACGAGCAGTACTTC

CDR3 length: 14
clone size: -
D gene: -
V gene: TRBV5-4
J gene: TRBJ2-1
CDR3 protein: CASSLMGGYNEQFF
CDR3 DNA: TGTGCCAGCAGCTTGATGGGGGGTTACAATGAGCAGTTCTTC

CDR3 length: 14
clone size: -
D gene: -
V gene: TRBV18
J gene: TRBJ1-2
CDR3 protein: CASDGGLANYGYTF
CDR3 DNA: TGTGCCAGCGACGGGGGACTAGCTAACTATGGCTACACCTTC

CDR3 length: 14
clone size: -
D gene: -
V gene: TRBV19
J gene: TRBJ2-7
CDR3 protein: CASSIFGSSYEQYF
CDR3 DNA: TGTGCCAGTAGTATTTTCGGGAGCTCCTACGAGCAGTACTTC

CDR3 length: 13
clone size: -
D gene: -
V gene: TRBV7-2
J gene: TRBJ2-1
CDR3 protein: CASSLGPIEEQFF
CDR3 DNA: TGTGCCAGCAGCTTGGGCCCAATAGAGGAGCAGTTCTTC

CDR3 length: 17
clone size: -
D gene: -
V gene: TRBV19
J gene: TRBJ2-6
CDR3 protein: CASSIGGGRSGANVLTF
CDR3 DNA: TGTGCCAGTAGTATAGGGGGAGGCCGCTCTGGGGCCAACGTCCTGACTTTC

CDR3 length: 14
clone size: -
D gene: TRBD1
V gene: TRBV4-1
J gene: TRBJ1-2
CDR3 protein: CASSQLGQGGGYTF
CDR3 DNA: TGCGCCAGCAGCCAACTCGGACAGGGGGGTGGCTACACCTTC

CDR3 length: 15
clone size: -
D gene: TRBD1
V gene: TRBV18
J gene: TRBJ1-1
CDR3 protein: CASSPKGQGSSEAFF
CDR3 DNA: TGTGCCAGCTCACCAAAGGGACAGGGATCCAGTGAAGCTTTCTTT

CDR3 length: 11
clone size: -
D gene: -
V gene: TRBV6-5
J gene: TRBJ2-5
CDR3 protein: CASSDLETQYF
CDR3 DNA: TGTGCCAGCAGCGACTTGGAGACCCAGTACTTC

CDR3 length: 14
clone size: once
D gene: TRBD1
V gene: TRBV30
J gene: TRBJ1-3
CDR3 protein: CAWARDRKGNTIYF
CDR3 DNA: TGTGCCTGGGCCCGGGACAGAAAGGGGAACACCATATATTTT

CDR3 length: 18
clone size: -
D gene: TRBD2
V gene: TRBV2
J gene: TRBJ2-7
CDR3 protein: CASSVKGLAGELNLSPYF
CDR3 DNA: TGTGCCAGCAGTGTGAAGGGACTAGCGGGAGAACTTAACTTGAGCCCGTACTTC

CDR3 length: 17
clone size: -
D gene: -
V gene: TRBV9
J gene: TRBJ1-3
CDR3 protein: CASSGRLDRITGNTIYF
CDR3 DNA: TGTGCCAGCAGCGGTCGTTTGGACAGAATAACTGGAAACACCATATATTTT

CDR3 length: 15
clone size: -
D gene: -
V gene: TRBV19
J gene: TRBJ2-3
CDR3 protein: CASSVQGLLSDTQYF
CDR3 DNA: TGTGCCAGTAGCGTTCAGGGGCTGTTATCAGATACGCAGTATTTT

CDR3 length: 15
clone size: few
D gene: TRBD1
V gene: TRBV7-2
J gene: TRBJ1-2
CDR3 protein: CASSLVGQARYGYTF
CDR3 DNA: TGTGCCAGCAGCTTAGTAGGACAGGCACGCTATGGCTACACCTTC

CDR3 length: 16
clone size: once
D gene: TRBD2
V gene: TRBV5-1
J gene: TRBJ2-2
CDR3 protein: CASSPGGGASTGELFF
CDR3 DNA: TGCGCCAGCAGCCCGGGGGGGGGCGCAAGCACCGGGGAGCTGTTTTTT

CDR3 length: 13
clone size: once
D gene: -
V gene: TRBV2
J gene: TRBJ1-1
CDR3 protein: CASRPGVNTEAFF
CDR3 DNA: TGTGCCAGCAGGCCCGGGGTCAACACTGAAGCTTTCTTT

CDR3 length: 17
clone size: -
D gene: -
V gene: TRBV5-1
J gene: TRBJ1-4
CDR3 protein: CASSLDSGGGIWEKLFF
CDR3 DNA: TGCGCCAGCAGCTTGGACTCCGGGGGTGGTATTTGGGAAAAACTGTTTTTT

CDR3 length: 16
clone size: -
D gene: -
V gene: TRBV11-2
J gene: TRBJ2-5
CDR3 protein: CASSLVGWGSQETQYF
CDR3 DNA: TGTGCCAGCAGCTTAGTGGGGTGGGGCTCCCAAGAGACCCAGTACTTC

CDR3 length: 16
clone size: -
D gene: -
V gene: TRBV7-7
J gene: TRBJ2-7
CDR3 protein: CASSPNSGGSSYEQYF
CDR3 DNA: TGTGCCAGCAGCCCCAATTCTGGCGGCAGTTCCTACGAGCAGTACTTC

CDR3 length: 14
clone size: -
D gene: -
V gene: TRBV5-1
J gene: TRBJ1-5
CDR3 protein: CASSLAGGYQPQHF
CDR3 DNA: TGCGCCAGCAGCTTGGCGGGGGGGTATCAGCCCCAGCATTTT

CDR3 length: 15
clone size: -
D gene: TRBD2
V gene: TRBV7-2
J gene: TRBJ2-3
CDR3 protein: CASSSRGLAPDTQYF
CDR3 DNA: TGTGCCAGCAGCTCGCGGGGACTAGCGCCAGATACGCAGTATTTT

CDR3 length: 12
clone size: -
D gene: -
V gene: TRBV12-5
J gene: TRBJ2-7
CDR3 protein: CASGLAFGEQYF
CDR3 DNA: TGTGCTAGTGGTTTGGCCTTCGGCGAGCAGTACTTC

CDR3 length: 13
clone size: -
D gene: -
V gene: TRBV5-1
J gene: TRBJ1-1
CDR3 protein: CASSLTGNTEAFF
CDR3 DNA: TGCGCCAGCAGCTTGACGGGGAACACTGAAGCTTTCTTT

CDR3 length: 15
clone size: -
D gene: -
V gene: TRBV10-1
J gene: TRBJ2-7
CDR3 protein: CASSQGQTTSYEQYF
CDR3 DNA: TGCGCCAGCAGCCAAGGACAGACCACCTCCTACGAGCAGTACTTC

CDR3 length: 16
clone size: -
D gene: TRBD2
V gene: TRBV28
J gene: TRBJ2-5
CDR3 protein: CASSLSTSGRLETQYF
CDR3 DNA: TGTGCCAGCAGTTTGAGCACTAGCGGGAGACTAGAGACCCAGTACTTC

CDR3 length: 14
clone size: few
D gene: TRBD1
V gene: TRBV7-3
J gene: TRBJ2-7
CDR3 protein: CASAVGQGAYEQYF
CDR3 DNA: TGTGCCAGCGCCGTGGGACAGGGGGCTTACGAGCAGTACTTC

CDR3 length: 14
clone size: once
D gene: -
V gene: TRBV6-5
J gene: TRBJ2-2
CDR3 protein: CASTRGGNTGELFF
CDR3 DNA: TGTGCCAGCACGAGGGGGGGGAACACCGGGGAGCTGTTTTTT

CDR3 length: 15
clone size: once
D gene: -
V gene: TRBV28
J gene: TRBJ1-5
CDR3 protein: CASSLGQGLEQPQHF
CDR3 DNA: TGTGCCAGCAGTTTGGGGCAGGGCCTTGAACAGCCCCAGCATTTT

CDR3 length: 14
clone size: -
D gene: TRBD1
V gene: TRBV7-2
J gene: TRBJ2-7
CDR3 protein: CASSPTGINYEQYF
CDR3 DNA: TGTGCCAGCAGCCCGACAGGGATCAACTACGAGCAGTACTTC

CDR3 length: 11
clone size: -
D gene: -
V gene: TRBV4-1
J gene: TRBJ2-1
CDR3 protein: CASRGTQEQFF
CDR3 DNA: TGCGCCAGCAGGGGGACACAGGAGCAGTTCTTC

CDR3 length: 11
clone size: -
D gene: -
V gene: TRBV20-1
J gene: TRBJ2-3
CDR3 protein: CSATRRAGTYF
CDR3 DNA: TGCAGTGCCACCCGAAGGGCGGGGACGTATTTT

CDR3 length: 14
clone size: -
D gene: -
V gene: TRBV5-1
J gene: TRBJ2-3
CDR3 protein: CASGGTASTDTQYF
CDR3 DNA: TGCGCCAGCGGAGGGACAGCGAGCACAGATACGCAGTATTTT